Listed here are 10 T cell receptor beta chains from one sample, sequenced in a study of T cell changes during pregnancy in multiple sclerosis. TCRdb's copy holds only in-frame clones and misses some; the assay was immunoSEQ multiplex PCR. The data contain tens of thousands of clones, around 90% of them singletons. The material was CD4+ T cells from peripheral blood mononuclear cells, obtained in the third trimester of pregnancy. These receptors came from a female donor with multiple sclerosis, enrolled in a pregnancy study.

The J gene is TRBJ1-3, the V gene TRBV18; D unresolved. The CDR3 is made up of 13 amino acids. The ends were cut back, 5 bases at V and 1 base at J, with 6 bases in the middle. Germline-derived CDR1 and CDR2 are KGHSH and LQKENI. This CDR3 is CASSARSGNTIYF. The CDR3 DNA follows: TGTGCCAGCTCAGCGCGGTCTGGAAACACCATATATTTT.

The chain links TRBV11-2 to TRBJ2-3; D is perhaps TRBD2 (6 bases). The V and J ends lost 4 bases and 2 bases respectively, with 10 bases between them. This CDR3 comprises 14 residues. CDR1 and CDR2 from the germline V gene are SGHAT and FQNNGV. CDR3 residues: CASSSGLPTDTQYF. CDR3 sequence (DNA): TGTGCCAGCAGCTCGGGACTGCCCACAGATACGCAGTATTTT.

The table lists this clone with a count of one. The J gene is TRBJ1-2, the V gene TRBV2; 10 positions agree with TRBD1. The V gene end was trimmed by 5 bases and the J gene end by 6 bases; junction bases not matched to a gene: 6. Germline loops: CDR1 SNHLY, CDR2 FYNNEI. The CDR3 is 14 residues long. This CDR3 reads CASSLGQGEDGYTF. CDR3 in DNA: TGTGCCAGCAGTCTAGGACAGGGGGAGGATGGCTACACCTTC.

J is TRBJ1-1 and V is TRBV5-1; D might be TRBD1 (5 bases). CDR1 is SGHRS, CDR2 YFSETQ, per germline. The CDR3 consists of 12 residues. Trimming left V 4 bases short and J 5 bases short, with 9 bases between. For the CDR3, the DNA is TGCGCCAGCAGCACCCAGGGAACTGAAGCTTTCTTT. This translates into CASSTQGTEAFF.

This chain connects TRBV7-3 to TRBJ1-6, with 8 bases lining up with TRBD1. CDR1 and CDR2 (germline): SGHTA, FQGTGA. J was trimmed by 6 bases and V by 4 bases; bases with no gene match: 5. This CDR3 is built from 15 residues. CDR3 sequence: CASSSQGAGNSPLHF. CDR3 DNA sequence: TGTGCCAGCAGCTCGCAGGGGGCCGGTAATTCACCCCTCCACTTT.

The chain employs TRBV13 and TRBJ2-6, with a tentative D call TRBD1 (5 bases). CDR3 size: 18 residues. Per germline, CDR1 PRHDT and CDR2 FYEKMQ (reference sequence). Trimming stripped 2 bases from V and 0 bases from J, with 14 bases between. The CDR3 DNA is TGTGCCAGCAGCTTACCCGGACACCTTAGCTCTGGGGCCAACGTCCTGACTTTC. Translation gives CASSLPGHLSSGANVLTF.

The CDR3 spells CASSLQRGGEQFF. The CDR3 DNA is TGCGCCAGCAGCTTACAGCGGGGGGGTGAGCAGTTCTTC. The genes are TRBV5-1 and TRBJ2-1; 10 bases line up with TRBD2. V was clipped by 2 bases and J by 9 bases; unmatched bases: 2. CDR1 is SGHRS, CDR2 YFSETQ, per germline. This CDR3 contains 13 residues.

The rearrangement uses TRBV2 and TRBJ1-2; TRBD1 might be the D (5 bases). This CDR3 is built from 13 residues. Trimming removed 6 bases from V and 2 bases from J, with 10 bases in between. Germline CDR1 SNHLY, CDR2 FYNNEI. The CDR3 nucleotides are TGTGCCAGCAGAACGGACAACAACTATGGCTACACCTTC. Translated, it gives CASRTDNNYGYTF.

The chain links TRBV6-1 to TRBJ2-5, with D perhaps TRBD1 (7 bases). The V and J ends lost 6 bases and 5 bases respectively, with 16 bases between them. The CDR3 extends over 14 amino acids. Per the germline V gene, CDR1 is MNHNS and CDR2 is SASEGT. For the CDR3, the DNA is TGTGCCAGCAGGGAGGGGGCCCGTCAGGAGACCCAGTACTTC. It is translated as CASREGARQETQYF.

This chain connects TRBV28 to TRBJ2-5; 8 bases align to TRBD2. The CDR3 covers 15 residues. From germline, CDR1 is MDHEN and CDR2 SYDVKM. V was clipped by 5 bases and J by 4 bases; unmatched bases: 9. This chain's CDR3 is CASSPWSGGGETQYF. The CDR3 DNA follows: TGTGCCAGCAGTCCCTGGAGCGGGGGCGGAGAGACCCAGTACTTC.